Presented here are 32 T cell receptor beta chains from one specimen sequenced in a study of post-analysis software for immune sequencing data. Findings and caveats of the study: A handful of TRBV segments were significantly more frequent in patients than in controls. TRBV5-6, TRBV5-1 and TRBV20-1 were among these segments.

cDNA libraries of TCR beta carried unique molecular identifiers. TCRdb re-derived calls from the PCR reads in MiXCR, one entry per CDR3 protein. The profile shows approximately 660,000 distinct CDR3 sequences, approximately 59% of them singletons. No antigen has been assigned to these receptors. The sequencing input was blood. The source of these receptors is a girl aged 2 to 10 with multiple sclerosis.

The rearrangement uses TRBV6-5 and TRBJ1-5, with D possibly matching TRBD1 (5 bases). There are 13 residues in the CDR3. The germline V gene encodes CDR1 MNHEY and CDR2 SVGAGI. The germline V and J ends were trimmed by 2 bases and 11 bases, with 13 bases remaining between them. CDR3 loop: CASSYGGQGAQHF. As DNA, the CDR3 is TGTGCCAGCAGTTACGGTGGGCAAGGGGCCCAGCATTTT.

This clonotype has just one count. The rearrangement uses TRBV20-1 and TRBJ2-3; 7 bases are a match to TRBD2. The CDR3 covers 14 residues. CDR1 is DFQATT, CDR2 SNEGSKA, per germline (reference sequence). J lost 7 bases, V lost 5 bases, and 12 bases had no gene match. The CDR3 DNA sequence: TGCAGTGCTCCGACTAGCCGGGGCACGAATACGCAGTATTTT. This translates into CSAPTSRGTNTQYF.

This clonotype was found a few times. Written as DNA, the CDR3 is TGTGCCAGCAGCGGAGGAGGGTACTATGGCTACACCTTC. Protein product: CASSGGGYYGYTF. J is TRBJ1-2 and V is TRBV7-2; D remains ambiguous. The CDR3 extends over 13 amino acids. V was cut by 5 bases and J by 3 bases, with 10 bases left in between. Per germline, CDR1 SGHTA and CDR2 FQGNSA. The variable domain in full, completed from reference TRBV7-2 and TRBJ1-2, reads GAGVSQSPSNKVTEKGKDVELRCDPISGHTALYWYRQSLGQGLEFLIYFQGNSAPDKSGLPSDRFSAERTGGSVSTLTIQRTQQEDSAVYLCASSGGGYYGYTFGSGTRLTVV.

This clonotype appeared a few times. The genes are TRBV6-5 and TRBJ2-1, with 10 bases aligning to TRBD2. Germline trimming cut 6 bases from V and 2 bases from J; bases unmatched to any gene: 1. This CDR3 has 14 residues. Per the germline V gene, CDR1 is MNHEY and CDR2 is SVGAGI. The CDR3 DNA sequence: TGTGCCAGCAGCACTAGCGGGACCTACAATGAGCAGTTCTTC. Translation: CASSTSGTYNEQFF.

A few counts support this clonotype. The chain's CDR3 is CATREGVNEQFF. CDR3 nucleotides: TGTGCCACGAGGGAAGGGGTGAATGAGCAGTTCTTC. The genes are TRBV7-2 and TRBJ2-1; the D gene could be TRBD1 or TRBD2 (5 bases each). CDR3 length equals 12 residues. The V gene's germline CDR1 is SGHTA and CDR2 FQGNSA. V was trimmed by 10 bases and J by 7 bases, leaving 14 bases between them.

This clonotype has a handful of counts. This chain connects TRBV29-1 to TRBJ2-3; 7 bases align to TRBD1. This CDR3 has 15 residues. The junction had 10 bases not matched to a gene; V was cut back by 3 bases and J by 4 bases. Per germline, CDR1 SQVTM and CDR2 ANQGSEA. In DNA form, the CDR3 reads TGCAGCGTTGAGACGGGACAGTCGGCGGCAGATACGCAGTATTTT. This codes for CSVETGQSAADTQYF.

The genes are TRBV12-3 or TRBV12-4 and TRBJ2-3; D may be TRBD2 (7 bases). CDR3 length: 15 amino acids. Trimming removed 5 bases at V and 3 bases at J, with 15 bases between. The CDR3 sequence is CASSPWGGATDTQYF. CDR3 nucleotides: TGTGCCAGCAGTCCATGGGGGGGGGCAACAGATACGCAGTATTTT.

V and J are TRBV7-3 and TRBJ2-2, with 8 bases identical to TRBD2. V lost 4 bases, J lost 3 bases, and 1 base stayed unmatched. The germline V gene encodes CDR1 SGHTA and CDR2 FQGTGA. The CDR3 extends over 14 amino acids. As DNA, the CDR3 is TGTGCCAGCAGCTCCGGGGGGGACACCGGGGAGCTGTTTTTT. It codes for CASSSGGDTGELFF.

The J gene is TRBJ1-2, the V gene TRBV5-1; D call uncertain. Germline-derived CDR1 and CDR2 are SGHRS and YFSETQ. CDR3 size: 14 residues. Trimming took 4 bases from V and 3 from J, leaving 13 bases between them. Here the CDR3 reads CASSPEADDYGYTF. The CDR3 DNA reads TGCGCCAGCAGCCCGGAAGCAGACGACTATGGCTACACCTTC. Using reference TRBV5-1 and TRBJ1-2 for the parts outside the CDR3, the full variable domain is KAGVTQTPRYLIKTRGQQVTLSCSPISGHRSVSWYQQTPGQGLQFLFEYFSETQRNKGNFPGRFSGRQFSNSRSEMNVSTLELGDSALYLCASSPEADDYGYTFGSGTRLTVV.

The chain employs TRBV5-6 and TRBJ2-3; maybe TRBD2 (6 bases). CDR1 is SGHDT and CDR2 is YYEEEE in the germline V gene. This CDR3 comprises 15 residues. V was pared by 4 bases and J by 3 bases, with 15 bases between. This CDR3 reads CASSSGGVGTDTQYF. In DNA, the CDR3 is TGTGCCAGCAGCAGTGGAGGGGTCGGAACAGATACGCAGTATTTT.

The chain links TRBV7-8 to TRBJ2-5; 7 positions match TRBD2. Germline V lookup: CDR1 SGHVS, CDR2 FQNEAQ. V shed 4 bases, J shed 5 bases, and the junction held 10 bases outside the gene matches. This CDR3 has 15 residues. CDR3 residues: CASSSLAVRQETQYF. The CDR3 DNA reads as TGTGCCAGCAGCTCCCTAGCGGTTCGTCAGGAGACCCAGTACTTC.

This clonotype was counted once. V usage is TRBV20-1 and J usage is TRBJ2-1; the match to TRBD2 covers 10 bases. This CDR3 region has 16 residues. Germline values: CDR1 DFQATT, CDR2 SNEGSKA (reference sequence). Trimming at V came to 0 bases and at J to 6 bases, leaving 8 bases not matched to a gene. Here the CDR3 DNA reads TGCAGTGCTAGAGATCGGGTCCTAGCGGGAGTCAATGAGCAGTTCTTC. Translating it yields CSARDRVLAGVNEQFF.

This clonotype was seen only a few times. This chain links TRBV5-1 with TRBJ2-7, with TRBD1 as a possible D gene (6 bases). Trimming stripped 4 bases from V and 0 bases from J, with 11 bases between. Germline V CDR1 and CDR2: SGHRS, YFSETQ. CDR3 length: 14 amino acids. The CDR3 protein is CASSAGTNSYEQYF. As DNA, the CDR3 is TGCGCCAGCAGCGCCGGGACAAACTCCTACGAGCAGTACTTC.

This clonotype came up a few times. V usage is TRBV20-1 and J usage is TRBJ2-5; D is perhaps TRBD2 (5 bases). The CDR3 has 12 residues. Trimming shortened V by 5 bases and J by 4 bases, and 11 bases separated the two germline ends. Germline V gene sequence: CDR1 DFQATT, CDR2 SNEGSKA (reference sequence). In DNA form, the CDR3 reads TGCAGTGCTCGTGGCGGGTTAGAGACCCAGTACTTC. Its protein is CSARGGLETQYF.

This sequence joins TRBV10-3 and TRBJ2-1; 7 bases map to TRBD2. V was clipped by 2 bases and J by 4 bases; unmatched bases: 5. In germline, CDR1 is ENHRY, CDR2 SYGVKD. The CDR3 length is 15 residues. The CDR3 DNA sequence: TGTGCCATCAGTGAGCGGGCTAGCGGTTACAATGAGCAGTTCTTC. Protein product: CAISERASGYNEQFF.

The chain uses TRBV12-3 or TRBV12-4 and TRBJ2-6; D remains ambiguous. The length of the CDR3 is 17 residues. V was pared by 5 bases and J by 2 bases, with 16 bases between. The chain's CDR3 is CASSHRKKLAGANVLTF. The CDR3 DNA reads as TGTGCCAGCAGTCACCGAAAAAAATTAGCTGGGGCCAACGTCCTGACTTTC.

In this sample, this clonotype turned up a few times. The chain uses TRBV5-6 and TRBJ2-1; 7 nucleotides agree with TRBD2. The CDR3 has 14 residues. V trimming: 0 bases; J trimming: 8 bases; junction bases outside the gene matches: 5. Per germline, CDR1 SGHDT and CDR2 YYEEEE. The CDR3 DNA follows: TGTGCCAGCAGCTTGGCAGGGAGCGGGGATGAGCAGTTCTTC. It specifies CASSLAGSGDEQFF.

The chain has TRBV3-1 and TRBJ2-5; D ambiguous. CDR3 size: 15 residues. The germline V gene has CDR1 LGHDT and CDR2 YNNKEL (reference sequence). V was clipped by 5 bases and J by 2 bases, with 15 bases between them. This CDR3 reads CASSVAPRPQETQYF. The CDR3 coding sequence is TGTGCCAGCAGCGTAGCACCGCGGCCACAAGAGACCCAGTACTTC.

This clonotype was detected only a few times. J is TRBJ2-1 and V is TRBV10-3; 8 bases align to TRBD1. The CDR3 is 13 residues long. With V trimmed by 11 bases and J by 8 bases, 11 bases remained unmatched. CDR1 ENHRY and CDR2 SYGVKD come from the germline V gene. CDR3 nucleotides: TGTGCCGTTTACCCTGGACAGGGACATGAGCAGTTCTTC. Translating gives CAVYPGQGHEQFF.

This clonotype has just a few counts. The rearrangement links TRBV18 to TRBJ1-2; D remains ambiguous. The CDR3 covers 15 residues. Trimming took 1 base from V and 0 from J, leaving 9 bases between them. From germline, CDR1 is KGHSH and CDR2 LQKENI. This CDR3 reads CASSPLQPSNYGYTF. The DNA for the CDR3 is TGTGCCAGCTCACCACTGCAACCCTCTAACTATGGCTACACCTTC.

This chain joins TRBV29-1 and TRBJ2-3; D is uncertain. Germline V gene lookup returns CDR1 SQVTM and CDR2 ANQGSEA. The CDR3 consists of 14 residues. V lost 1 base to trimming and J lost 1 base, with 9 bases between them. CDR3 sequence reads: CSVEGIDGTDTQYF. CDR3 DNA sequence: TGCAGCGTTGAAGGCATTGACGGCACAGATACGCAGTATTTT.

The chain recombines TRBV29-1 with TRBJ2-3; 10 bases are a match to TRBD2. The CDR3 sequence is 14 residues long. J was trimmed by 4 bases and V by 4 bases; bases with no gene match: 5. Germline V gene lookup returns CDR1 SQVTM and CDR2 ANQGSEA. The CDR3 region has the DNA TGCAGCGTTGGGGCTAGCGGGGGCCCAGATACGCAGTATTTT. This sequence encodes CSVGASGGPDTQYF.

The chain links TRBV11-2 to TRBJ2-1; 7 nucleotides align to TRBD2. The CDR3 has 14 residues. Germline loops: CDR1 SGHAT, CDR2 FQNNGV. V lost 1 base and J lost 8; bases outside the gene matches: 5. The chain's CDR3 is CASSLGGGGDEQFF. The CDR3 DNA is TGTGCCAGCAGCTTAGGTGGGGGGGGGGATGAGCAGTTCTTC.

This clonotype showed up just a few times. CDR3 nucleotide sequence: TGTGCCAGCAGCTTAGGATGGCGGAGAGGGGGCTACAATGAGCAGTTCTTC. This encodes CASSLGWRRGGYNEQFF. The chain has TRBV11-3 and TRBJ2-1, with D perhaps TRBD1 (6 bases). The CDR3 is 17 residues long. CDR1 and CDR2 from the germline V gene are SGHNT and YENEEA. Trimming took off 1 base at V and 3 bases at J, with 16 bases between the two ends.

The chain carries TRBV4-1 and TRBJ2-1, with D possibly being TRBD2 (5 bases). Trimming pared 1 base from V and 3 bases from J, leaving 16 bases between. This CDR3 has 17 residues. Germline V gives CDR1 MGHRA, CDR2 YSYEKL. The CDR3 protein is CASSQAPAVGRYNEQFF. CDR3 nucleotides: TGCGCCAGCAGCCAAGCCCCAGCGGTTGGCCGCTACAATGAGCAGTTCTTC.

The genes are TRBV4-2 and TRBJ2-1; maybe TRBD2 (7 bases). This CDR3 is built from 16 residues. CDR1 and CDR2 from the germline V gene are LGHNA and YNFKEQ. The ends were cut back, 3 bases at V and 4 bases at J, with 16 bases in the middle. CDR3 sequence: CASSQPRGGVYNEQFF. In DNA form, the CDR3 reads TGTGCCAGCAGCCAGCCCCGAGGGGGGGTGTACAATGAGCAGTTCTTC.

V and J are TRBV7-9 and TRBJ2-2, with D unclear. V lost 6 bases, J lost 0 bases, and 11 bases lay in between. Germline-derived CDR1 and CDR2 are SEHNR and FQNEAQ (reference sequence). This CDR3 comprises 15 residues. In nucleotides, the CDR3 is TGTGCCAGCAGTCCAGACCTCCCGAACACCGGGGAGCTGTTTTTT. Protein product: CASSPDLPNTGELFF. The complete variable domain, with remaining parts taken from reference TRBV7-9 and TRBJ2-2, reads DTGVSQNPRHKITKRGQNVTFRCDPISEHNRLYWYRQTLGQGPEFLTYFQNEAQLEKSRLLSDRFSAERPKGSFSTLEIQRTEQGDSAMYLCASSPDLPNTGELFFGEGSRLTVL.

This clonotype was found a few times. The chain combines TRBV11-2 with TRBJ2-7; 11 nucleotides agree with TRBD2. The germline V gene has CDR1 SGHAT and CDR2 FQNNGV. The CDR3 covers 18 residues. The junction had 10 bases not matched to a gene; V was cut back by 3 bases and J by 0 bases. CDR3 protein: CASSFPTSGMTSSYEQYF. As DNA, the CDR3 is TGTGCCAGCAGCTTTCCGACTAGCGGGATGACCTCCTCCTACGAGCAGTACTTC.

The J gene is TRBJ2-1, the V gene TRBV20-1, with D perhaps assigned TRBD1 or TRBD2 (5 bases each). V was shortened by 1 base and J by 7 bases, with 14 bases between the two germline ends. The CDR3 contains 14 residues. In germline, CDR1 is DFQATT, CDR2 SNEGSKA (reference sequence). The CDR3 region has the DNA TGCAGTGCTAGAGGGGGCCTTGGACTTAATGAGCAGTTCTTC. It specifies CSARGGLGLNEQFF.

The chain uses TRBV12-3 or TRBV12-4 and TRBJ2-2; 12 positions match TRBD2. The CDR3 consists of 18 residues. V was pared by 5 bases and J by 3 bases, with 10 bases of the junction left unmatched. For the CDR3, the DNA is TGTGCCAGCAGTCGCCCCTATACTAGCGGGAGGCACACCGGGGAGCTGTTTTTT. This codes for CASSRPYTSGRHTGELFF.

This chain uses TRBV29-1 with TRBJ1-2; D unresolved. Trimming took 1 base from V and 8 from J, leaving 14 bases between them. Germline V CDR1 and CDR2: SQVTM, ANQGSEA. The CDR3 runs 13 residues. CDR3 protein: CSVEGERTDGYTF. The CDR3 nucleotides are TGCAGCGTTGAAGGAGAGCGTACAGACGGCTACACCTTC.

The chain combines TRBV21-1 with TRBJ2-5; the table's D call, TRBD1, has no DNA check behind it. TRBV21-1 is designated a pseudogene. The CDR3 sequence is 15 residues long. Here the CDR3 reads CASSEKTGYKKTQYF. CDR3 bases: TGTGCCAGCAGTGAGAAGACAGGTTACAAAAAGACCCAGTACTTC.